One and the same sample provided the 18 T cell receptor beta chains below, sequenced in a study of metastatic and nonmetastatic thyroid tumors. TCRdb ran MiXCR on the PCR reads. The repertoire holds about 40,000 clones, with less than 20% as singletons. None of the patients had undergone any treatment ahead of thyroid surgery. The sequencing sample was made of blood. The source is a female donor with papillary thyroid cancer or a benign thyroid nodule (not recorded which). Some clones in this sample may be carry-over from other donors' samples.

In its sample, this clone was seen many times. The DNA of the CDR3 is TGTGCCAGCAGCTGGGCAGGGAAACCGGCCTATGGCTACACCTTC. Encoded protein: CASSWAGKPAYGYTF. This chain uses TRBV11-1 with TRBJ1-2, with a tentative D call TRBD1 (5 bases). This CDR3 contains 15 residues. Looked up from germline, CDR1 is SGHAT and CDR2 is FQDESV (reference sequence). The V gene lost 4 bases and the J gene lost 4 bases, with 16 bases spanning the gap.

DNA of the CDR3: TGTGCCAGCACTGGGGGGCCAGAGAACTACGAGCAGTACTTC. It encodes CASTGGPENYEQYF. The chain carries TRBV6-1 and TRBJ2-7, with D perhaps assigned TRBD1 or TRBD2 (6 bases each). The V gene's germline CDR1 is MNHNS and CDR2 SASEGT. V was trimmed by 7 bases and J by 3 bases, leaving 16 bases between them. This CDR3 region has 14 residues.

This clone was seen many times. The V call is TRBV11-2, the J call TRBJ1-1; D is uncertain. Germline values: CDR1 SGHAT, CDR2 FQNNGV. The V end was cut by 5 bases, the J end by 4 bases, with 17 bases between. CDR3 length equals 15 residues. CDR3 protein: CASSPSPTLTTEAFF. DNA for the CDR3: TGTGCCAGCAGCCCTAGCCCCACCCTTACCACTGAAGCTTTCTTT.

This clone was counted many times. This rearrangement joins TRBV12-3 or TRBV12-4 to TRBJ2-1; 13 nucleotides agree with TRBD2. The CDR3 extends over 16 amino acids. The J segment lost 9 bases and the V segment lost 7 bases, leaving 12 bases of the junction unmatched. The CDR3, as DNA: TGTGCCAGCACCCCATCCGGGACTAGCGGGATCGGTGAGCAGTTCTTC. This sequence encodes CASTPSGTSGIGEQFF.

This clone is medium-sized by share. The chain joins TRBV15 to TRBJ1-5, with D uncertain. Germline values: CDR1 LNHNV, CDR2 YYDKDF (reference sequence). The CDR3 contains 15 residues. The V end was cut by 3 bases, the J end by 2 bases, with 11 bases between. CDR3 sequence (DNA): TGTGCCACCAGCAGCCGTCGGACGGGCAATCAGCCCCAGCATTTT. Its translation is CATSSRRTGNQPQHF.

This clone was detected ten times or more. The chain links TRBV19 to TRBJ2-6; D gene uncertain. Trimming pared 5 bases from V and 0 bases from J, leaving 11 bases between. Germline V CDR1 and CDR2: LNHDA, SQIVND (reference sequence). This CDR3 region has 16 residues. CDR3 sequence: CASSPLPDSGANVLTF. The CDR3, as DNA: TGTGCCAGTAGTCCCCTCCCCGACTCTGGGGCCAACGTCCTGACTTTC.

At least ten counts were recorded for this clone. V and J are TRBV2 and TRBJ1-6, with a tentative D call TRBD1 (5 bases). V was trimmed by 6 bases and J by 5 bases, leaving 8 bases between them. CDR1 and CDR2 (germline): SNHLY, FYNNEI. The CDR3 contains 13 residues. The CDR3 DNA is TGTGCCAGCAGACAGGAAGATAATTCACCCCTCCACTTT. Translated, it gives CASRQEDNSPLHF.

This clone has a count of ten or more. The chain combines TRBV20-1 with TRBJ2-4, with D perhaps assigned TRBD1 or TRBD2 (6 bases each). Trimming removed 0 bases at V and 4 bases at J, with 16 bases between. Germline CDR1 is DFQATT and CDR2 is SNEGSKA (reference sequence). This CDR3 has 16 amino acids. The DNA of the CDR3 is TGCAGTGCTAGAGATGGGAAGGGGGGACAAAAAAACATTCAGTACTTC. Protein product: CSARDGKGGQKNIQYF.

This clone occurred many times. The genes are TRBV10-3 and TRBJ1-2; 11 nucleotides agree with TRBD1. Germline values: CDR1 ENHRY, CDR2 SYGVKD. This CDR3 contains 18 residues. J gave up 0 bases and V 2 bases, and 8 bases lay outside the gene matches. CDR3 nucleotide sequence: TGTGCCATCAGTGAGCAGGGGACAGGGGGACTCCCTAACTATGGCTACACCTTC. It encodes CAISEQGTGGLPNYGYTF.

This clone counts as medium-sized. The V gene is TRBV6-1, the J gene TRBJ2-7, with 12 bases matching TRBD1. With 5 bases clipped from V and 1 base from J, the junction kept 3 bases outside the gene matches. The length of the CDR3 is 15 residues. Germline assignment: CDR1 MNHNS and CDR2 SASEGT. The CDR3 DNA reads TGTGCCAGCAGTAGGGACAGGGGGCCTTCCTACGAGCAGTACTTC. The encoded protein is CASSRDRGPSYEQYF.

This clone appeared many times. The CDR3 sequence: CASSSDRERTSGRAGEQFF. CDR3 DNA: TGTGCCAGCAGCTCGGACAGGGAGAGGACTAGCGGGAGGGCAGGGGAGCAGTTCTTC. V is TRBV13 and J is TRBJ2-1, with 15 nucleotides matching TRBD2. Germline V gives CDR1 PRHDT, CDR2 FYEKMQ (reference sequence). Trimming removed 4 bases from V and 10 bases from J; junction bases left unmatched: 17. CDR3 length equals 19 residues.

This clone was recorded a few times. The V gene is TRBV24-1, the J gene TRBJ1-2; D remains ambiguous. From germline, CDR1 is KGHDR and CDR2 SFDVKD. Trimming removed 3 bases from V and 0 bases from J, with 10 bases in between. CDR3 length: 15 residues. The CDR3 loop reads CATSDATVTNYGYTF. The CDR3, as DNA: TGTGCCACCAGTGATGCGACGGTGACTAACTATGGCTACACCTTC.

This clone was recorded at least ten times. The rearrangement uses TRBV6-1 and TRBJ2-1; TRBD1 aligns across 7 bases. Germline trimming cut 3 bases from V and 4 bases from J; bases unmatched to any gene: 3. There are 14 residues in the CDR3. CDR1 is MNHNS and CDR2 is SASEGT in the germline V gene. The CDR3 protein is CASSDGTEYNEQFF. For the CDR3, the DNA is TGTGCCAGCAGTGACGGGACAGAGTACAATGAGCAGTTCTTC.

This clone was observed at least ten times. This chain uses TRBV9 with TRBJ2-5; 9 bases match TRBD1. The CDR3 spans 14 residues. V dropped 2 bases and J dropped 3; count of bases not matched to a gene: 2. The V gene's germline CDR1 is SGDLS and CDR2 YYNGEE. Here the CDR3 DNA reads TGTGCCAGCAGCGTCTGGACAGGGGAAGAGACCCAGTACTTC. Encoded protein: CASSVWTGEETQYF.

CDR3 DNA sequence: TGCAGTGCTAGAGGGGGCTCTGGAAACACCATATATTTT. It translates to CSARGGSGNTIYF. The genes are TRBV20-1 and TRBJ1-3; D remains unclear. Trimming stripped 1 base from V and 0 bases from J, with 4 bases between. Germline CDR1 reads DFQATT; CDR2 reads SNEGSKA (reference sequence). CDR3 length: 13 residues.

In its sample, this clone was seen many times. V gene TRBV20-1 combines with J gene TRBJ1-2; the D is unclear. Germline CDR1 DFQATT, CDR2 SNEGSKA (reference sequence). This CDR3 spans 12 amino acids. The ends were cut back, 0 bases at V and 6 bases at J, with 8 bases in the middle. CDR3 nucleotide sequence: TGCAGTGCTAGAGATGAGGGCCATGGCTACACCTTC. This translates into CSARDEGHGYTF.

The sample holds a few counts of this clone. This could be a read error, since a much larger clone is one nucleotide away. CDR3 sequence reads: CASSYRVEAFF. DNA of the CDR3: TGTGCCAGCAGCTACAGGGTAGAGGCTTTCTTT. The V gene is TRBV2, the J gene TRBJ1-1, with D tentatively TRBD1 (6 bases). The V gene's germline CDR1 is SNHLY and CDR2 FYNNEI. The CDR3 has 11 amino acids. V dropped 6 bases and J dropped 11 bases, with 13 bases sitting between them.

This clone was observed at least ten times. This chain joins TRBV14 and TRBJ1-1; D is perhaps TRBD1 (5 bases). Per germline, CDR1 SGHDN and CDR2 FVKESK. Trimming stripped 2 bases from V and 1 base from J, with 11 bases between. The CDR3 is made up of 15 amino acids. CDR3 bases: TGTGCCAGCAGCCAACCGGGACTTTGGAACACTGAAGCTTTCTTT. Its protein product is CASSQPGLWNTEAFF.